This T cell receptor (beta chain) was captured in a study of blood T cells in healthy people across ages. V was clipped by 6 bases and J by 7 bases, with 16 bases between them. The CDR3 is 15 residues long. The V gene's germline CDR1 is MGHDK and CDR2 SYGVNS. A second PCR of roughly 7 to 11 cycles used a sample-barcoded 5' primer and a J-beta primer mix. TCRdb redid the calling of the 5' RACE reads with MiXCR, one entry per CDR3 protein. The sample holds more than 1.4 million distinct CDR3 sequences; roughly 45% are singletons and the top ten take 6.5% to 10%. The sequenced sample consisted of blood. The TCR was taken from a woman aged 18-29 years in good health. The genes are TRBV25-1 and TRBJ1-6, with D uncertain. The CDR3 region has the DNA TGTGCCAGCAGCGCCCCTCGGAAGGAAAATTCACCCCTCCACTTT. Translation: CASSAPRKENSPLHF.